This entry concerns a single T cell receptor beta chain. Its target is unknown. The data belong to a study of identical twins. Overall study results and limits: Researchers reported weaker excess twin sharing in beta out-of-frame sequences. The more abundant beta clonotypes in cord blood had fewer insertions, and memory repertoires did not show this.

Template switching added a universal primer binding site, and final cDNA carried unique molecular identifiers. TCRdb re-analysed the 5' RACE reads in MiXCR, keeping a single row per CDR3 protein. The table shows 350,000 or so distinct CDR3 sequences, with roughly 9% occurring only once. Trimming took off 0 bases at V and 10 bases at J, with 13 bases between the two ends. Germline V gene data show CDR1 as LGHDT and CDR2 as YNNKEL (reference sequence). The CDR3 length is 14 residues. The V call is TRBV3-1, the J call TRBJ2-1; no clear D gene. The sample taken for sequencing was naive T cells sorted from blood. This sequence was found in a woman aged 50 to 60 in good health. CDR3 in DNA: TGTGCCAGCAGCCAAGACAGCCGGGCCCTAGAGCAGTTCTTC. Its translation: CASSQDSRALEQFF.